The sequence of this T cell receptor (beta chain) was determined in a study of monozygotic twins with cystic fibrosis. In the case of this clone: The antigen is unknown.

Assay used: immunoSEQ multiplex PCR; TCRdb lists only in-frame clones, some missing. This table has some 8,900 clones, 98% to 99% appearing once. This CDR3 is 15 amino acids long. Trimming stripped 1 base from V and 3 bases from J, with 14 bases between. Germline CDR1 reads SGHRS; CDR2 reads YFSETQ. Overall study results and limits: Clonality was generally low (median approximately 0.009), higher in the most severe patients. Co-twins had the most similar V usage for 13 of 16 pairs, J for 8.

The V and J genes are TRBV5-1 and TRBJ2-7, with D unclear. The material sequenced was blood. The sequence was obtained from a girl aged 2 to 10 with cystic fibrosis. The CDR3 DNA sequence: TGCGCCAGCAGCTTGTCTGGCCTGCACTTCTACGAGCAGTACTTC. This gives the protein CASSLSGLHFYEQYF.